There are many counts of the clone carrying this TCR beta chain. Its antigen is currently unknown. The CDR3 runs 15 residues. CDR1 is SGHVS and CDR2 is FNYEAQ in the germline V gene. The V gene end was trimmed by 0 bases and the J gene end by 9 bases; junction bases not matched to a gene: 6. The entry originates in a study of T cell repertoires in cytomegalovirus infection. Study findings and constraints: HLA-C-restricted CMV clonotypes gave the most frequent clonotype in two of eight donors.

TCRdb independently ran MiXCR on the reads; one entry per CDR3 protein. The table lists roughly 280,000 distinct CDR3 sequences, approximately 22% of them singletons. This clonotype was sampled from a human donor in good health (CMV status not recorded). Some clones in this sample may be carry-over from other donors' samples. Sequences were derived from cultured PBMCs, sampled from culture after CMV antigen stimulation. The J gene is TRBJ2-1, the V gene TRBV7-6, with 9 bases fitting TRBD2. CDR3 nucleotide sequence: TGTGCCAGCAGCTTAGCGGCGGGAGGGCCGTTTGAGCAGTTCTTC. Protein sequence: CASSLAAGGPFEQFF.